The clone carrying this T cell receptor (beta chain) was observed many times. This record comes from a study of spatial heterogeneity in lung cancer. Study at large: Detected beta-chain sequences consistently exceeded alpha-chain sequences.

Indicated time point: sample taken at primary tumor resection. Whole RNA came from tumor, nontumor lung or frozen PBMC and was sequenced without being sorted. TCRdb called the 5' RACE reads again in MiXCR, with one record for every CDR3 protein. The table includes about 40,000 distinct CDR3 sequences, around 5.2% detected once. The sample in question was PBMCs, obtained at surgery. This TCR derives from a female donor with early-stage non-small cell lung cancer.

The CDR3 protein is CASSPLGGLGNTIYF. The DNA for the CDR3 is TGCGCCAGCAGCCCCCTAGGGGGGCTTGGAAACACCATATATTTT. The chain combines TRBV5-1 with TRBJ1-3; D might be TRBD1 (6 bases). V lost 4 bases, J lost 3 bases, and 14 bases lay in between. The CDR3 has 15 amino acids. The germline V gene encodes CDR1 SGHRS and CDR2 YFSETQ.